This T cell receptor beta chain was obtained from a study of long-term antiretroviral therapy in people with HIV. As concerns this clone: What it binds is not known.

Whole-study results and caveats: Clones expanded before ART dominated the repertoire at all time points. Blood draws took place between about 2003 and 2017 and possibly involved older ART regimens.

Assay version v3.0 of immunoSEQ was used, and it was run at survey level. Assay used: immunoSEQ multiplex PCR; TCRdb lists only in-frame clones, some missing. The sample includes roughly 20,000 clones, 86% of them seen just once. The sequence came from a man in his forties with HIV. The sample here was unsorted PBMCs, taken 0.5 years after starting antiretroviral therapy.

The CDR3 sequence is CASSLGGGNTGELFF. CDR3 nucleotides: TGTGCCAGCAGCTTGGGAGGGGGGAACACCGGGGAGCTGTTTTTT. V and J are TRBV11-3 and TRBJ2-2, with D possibly being TRBD2 (7 bases). Germline V gene data show CDR1 as SGHNT and CDR2 as YENEEA. The CDR3 is 15 residues long. Trimming pared 3 bases from V and 1 base from J, leaving 9 bases between.